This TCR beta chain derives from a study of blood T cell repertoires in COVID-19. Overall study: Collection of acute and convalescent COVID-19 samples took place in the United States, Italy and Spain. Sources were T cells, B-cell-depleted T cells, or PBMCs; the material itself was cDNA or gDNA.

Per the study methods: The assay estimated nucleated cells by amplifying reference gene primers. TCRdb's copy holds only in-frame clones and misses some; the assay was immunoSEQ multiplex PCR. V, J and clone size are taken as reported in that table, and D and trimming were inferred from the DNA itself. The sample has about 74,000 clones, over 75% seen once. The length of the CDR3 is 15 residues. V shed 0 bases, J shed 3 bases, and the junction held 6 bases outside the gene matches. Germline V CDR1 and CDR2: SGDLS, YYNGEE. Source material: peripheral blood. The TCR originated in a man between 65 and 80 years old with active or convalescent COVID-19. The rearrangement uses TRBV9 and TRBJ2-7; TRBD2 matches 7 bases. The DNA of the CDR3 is TGTGCCAGCAGCGTAGACCCAGGGACTAACTACGAGCAGTACTTC. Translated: CASSVDPGTNYEQYF.